A single TCR beta chain is shown here with its context. In Seattle, patients joined the study during active infection and were tracked longitudinally. The data were taken from a study of blood T cell repertoires in COVID-19. Looking at the study overall: Both acute and convalescent COVID-19 samples were obtained from the United States, Italy and Spain. The cDNA or gDNA used as material had been derived from T cells, B-cell-depleted T cells, or PBMCs.

The CDR3 totals 15 residues. The germline V gene has CDR1 SGHAT and CDR2 FQNNGV. V gave up 7 bases and J gave up 0 bases, with 13 bases separating them. Study processing details: By means of reference gene primer amplification, nucleated cell counts were estimated. TCRdb's copy holds only in-frame clones and misses some; the assay was immunoSEQ multiplex PCR. D and trimming come from the DNA, and the V and J calls and clone size come from that table. The sample holds more than 250,000 clones; just under 90% are singletons and the top ten take approximately 6.5%. The chain carries TRBV11-2 and TRBJ1-3; TRBD1 is a possible D gene (5 bases). Sequenced material: peripheral blood. The clonotype was recovered from a woman between 50 and 59 years old with COVID-19, enrolled during active disease. CDR3 region: CASNPSRGSGNTIYF. The CDR3 DNA is TGTGCCAGCAACCCCTCTAGGGGCTCTGGAAACACCATATATTTT.